Sequencing of this T cell receptor (beta chain) was carried out in a study of radiation and T cells in renal cell carcinoma. In the case of this clone: Its antigen is unidentified.

Here immunoSEQ multiplex PCR was the method, and the copy in TCRdb shows in-frame clones only, minus some. This sample has roughly 45,000 clones, with about 82% found just once. This sample's time point: blood 4 weeks post-SBRT, at nephrectomy. Noted treatment: 15 Gy SBRT to primary tumor, nephrectomy 4 weeks later. Germline V lookup: CDR1 MNHNY, CDR2 SVGAGI (reference sequence). There are 13 residues in the CDR3. V was shortened by 2 bases and J by 6 bases, with 10 bases between the two germline ends. Study-wide results and limits: Top tumor clonotypes rose in blood 2 weeks post-radiation, then contracted.

This clonotype was sampled from an older woman with renal cell carcinoma. The material sequenced was blood, taken from a patient whose treatment included radiotherapy and nephrectomy. The genes are TRBV6-6 and TRBJ1-1; D call uncertain. The CDR3 coding sequence is TGTGCCAGCAGTTACGGTGGCGTCGCTGAAGCTTTCTTT. Translated, it gives CASSYGGVAEAFF.